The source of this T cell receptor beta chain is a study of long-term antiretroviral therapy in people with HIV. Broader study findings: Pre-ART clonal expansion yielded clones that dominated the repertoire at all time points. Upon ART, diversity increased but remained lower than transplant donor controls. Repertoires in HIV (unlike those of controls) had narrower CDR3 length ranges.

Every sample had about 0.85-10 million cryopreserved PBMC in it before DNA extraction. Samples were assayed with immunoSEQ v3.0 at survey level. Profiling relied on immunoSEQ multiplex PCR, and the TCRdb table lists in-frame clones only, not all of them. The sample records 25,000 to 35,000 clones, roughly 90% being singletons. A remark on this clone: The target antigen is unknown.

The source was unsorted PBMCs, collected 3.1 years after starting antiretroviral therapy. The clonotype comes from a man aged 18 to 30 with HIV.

CDR3 amino acids: CASSLAGWGTDTQYF. The CDR3 DNA reads TGCGCCAGCAGCTTGGCGGGATGGGGCACAGATACGCAGTATTTT. The V gene is TRBV5-1, the J gene TRBJ2-3; a weak D match, TRBD2 (5 bases). Germline CDR1 reads SGHRS; CDR2 reads YFSETQ. The CDR3 is made up of 15 amino acids. The V gene lost 0 bases and the J gene lost 1 base, with 9 bases spanning the gap.